Listed below are T cell receptor beta chains from one sample, sequenced in a study of blood T cell repertoires in COVID-19. TCRdb's copy holds only in-frame clones and misses some; the assay was immunoSEQ multiplex PCR. Among 250,000 to 300,000 clones listed, less than 90% were seen once. Material: peripheral blood. The receptors come from a man between 60 and 70 years old who had recovered from COVID-19. Each CDR3 is given with its conserved first and last residue. D genes are given only for firm matches. Size tells how often a clone was seen (once, few, many) or the class of an expanded clone, and some rows leave it out.

d_gene,abundance,j_gene,v_gene,CDR3nt,CDR3aa
.,.,TRBJ1-1,TRBV4-2,TGTGCCAGCAGCCATCCCGTACAAACAACGGGGGCTTTCTTT,CASSHPVQTTGAFF
TRBD1,.,TRBJ1-6,TRBV7-9,TGTGCCAGCAGCCCAGCGGGACAGGGTCCTTCACCCCTCCACTTT,CASSPAGQGPSPLHF
.,.,TRBJ1-1,TRBV6-6,TGTGCCAGCAGAACACAGGGTTCCCTGAACACTGAAGCTTTCTTT,CASRTQGSLNTEAFF
.,.,TRBJ2-1,TRBV3-1/TRBV3-2,TGTGCCAGCAGCCAAGTCCACCGCGTATACAATGAGCAGTTCTTC,CASSQVHRVYNEQFF
.,.,TRBJ1-1,TRBV7-9,TGTGCCAGCAGCTTAGACGAGACACCCGCGAACACTGAAGCTTTCTTT,CASSLDETPANTEAFF
.,.,TRBJ2-1,TRBV4-1,TGCGCCAGCAGAGGCGACAGCCGCTCCTACAATGAGCAGTTCTTC,CASRGDSRSYNEQFF
TRBD1,few,TRBJ1-5,TRBV7-8,TGTGCCAGCAGCTTAGGGACAGGGGGGGGCAATCAGCCCCAGCATTTT,CASSLGTGGGNQPQHF
TRBD2,.,TRBJ2-1,TRBV19,TGTGCCAGTCGTCCAAGTTTAGCGGGCGGTGAGCAGTTCTTC,CASRPSLAGGEQFF
.,once,TRBJ2-2,TRBV2,TGTGCCAGCAGAGCACAGGGAGTCAGCCCCACCGGGGAGCTGTTTTTT,CASRAQGVSPTGELFF
TRBD1,.,TRBJ2-5,TRBV25-1,TGTGCCAGCAGTGCGCAGGGGGCCCAAGAGACCCAGTACTTC,CASSAQGAQETQYF
TRBD2,.,TRBJ2-1,TRBV27,TGTGCCAGCAGTAGGGGACTAGCGGGAGTTTCGAATGAGCAGTTCTTC,CASSRGLAGVSNEQFF
.,.,TRBJ2-2,TRBV9,TGTGCCAGCAGCGTAGCCAGCGCCCCGAACACCGGGGAGCTGTTTTTT,CASSVASAPNTGELFF
TRBD1,once,TRBJ1-2,TRBV6-5,TGTGCCAGCAGTTGGGACAGGGACTATGGCTACACCTTC,CASSWDRDYGYTF
.,.,TRBJ1-1,TRBV5-1,TGCGCCAGCAGCCCCTGGGAGCTGGGGTTGGCCACTGAAGCTTTCTTT,CASSPWELGLATEAFF
.,.,TRBJ2-1,TRBV14,TGTGCCAGCAGCCCGACGAGGGGGGGCCCAGGAAATGAGCAGTTCTTC,CASSPTRGGPGNEQFF
.,.,TRBJ2-1,TRBV5-6,TGTGCCAGCAGCCTGCGGCGCCACGCTAACAATGAGCAGTTCTTC,CASSLRRHANNEQFF
TRBD2,.,TRBJ2-1,TRBV5-6,TGTGCCAGCAGCGTGGAGGAGGGTCTAGCGGGAGGGCCAACTGAGCAGTTCTTC,CASSVEEGLAGGPTEQFF